The count of the clone carrying this T cell receptor beta chain is one. Its target is not known. These data are taken from a study of vaccination effects on CD4 cells after COVID-19. Using immunoSEQ multiplex PCR, the repertoire was profiled, and TCRdb retains in-frame clones only, with some absent. The sample yields 25,000 to 40,000 clones, about two thirds seen once. The study's findings and limits: Marked clonal contraction was seen in infection- and vaccine-induced clones late after vaccination. Limitations: small convalescent group and missing early post-infection timepoints.

Germline V gene sequence: CDR1 SGHRS, CDR2 YFSETQ. The CDR3 length is 18 residues. Trimming took 2 bases from V and 3 from J; bases not matched to a gene: 9. ViraFEST assay sequencing came after antigen-specific CD4+ T cells were expanded with viral peptide pools. CD4+ T cells were isolated after nine to ten days of culture. The participants, recipients of two vaccine doses, got either BNT162b2 or mRNA-1273. In culture with approximately 10 IU/ml IL-2 and 8.5 to 10 ug/ml peptides, PBMC were grown at a few million per well. Half-medium exchanges with IL-2 medium took place on days 3 and 7. The chain has TRBV5-1 and TRBJ2-3, with 13 bases lining up with TRBD2. This material consisted of CD4+ T cells from PBMCs cultured with SARS-CoV-2 spike peptides, taken after COVID-19 vaccination. This TCR was sampled from a human donor who received a COVID-19 vaccine. The CDR3 region has the DNA TGCGCCAGCAGCTTCCCCAGGACTAGCGGGAGAAGGACAGATACGCAGTATTTT. Its protein product is CASSFPRTSGRRTDTQYF.